These 16 T cell receptor beta chains were all obtained from the same sample, sequenced in a study of blood T cells in healthy people across ages. A second PCR, run for about 6 to 11 cycles, used a sample-barcoded 5' primer plus a J-beta primer mix. From the 5' RACE reads, TCRdb called clonotypes with MiXCR, one entry per CDR3 protein. Found here are about 1.8 million distinct CDR3 sequences, just under 50% of them singletons; the top ten hold 2.1%. Sequencing input: blood. The source is a woman aged 35 to 49 in good health.

This clonotype was observed a few times. The rearrangement links TRBV7-9 to TRBJ2-7; 8 bases agree with TRBD2. This CDR3 has 16 residues. The trim removed 5 bases at V and 7 bases at J, leaving 16 bases unmatched. Germline assignment: CDR1 SEHNR and CDR2 FQNEAQ (reference sequence). CDR3 protein: CASSLGAGVTVGEQYF. The CDR3 nucleotides read TGTGCCAGCAGCCTGGGAGCGGGGGTGACAGTGGGGGAGCAGTACTTC.

The table lists this clonotype with a few counts. The gene calls are TRBV27 and TRBJ2-3; 9 bases match TRBD1. V was pared by 6 bases and J by 4 bases, with 8 bases of the junction left unmatched. The CDR3 loop spans 15 amino acids. Germline loops: CDR1 MNHEY, CDR2 SMNVEV (reference sequence). In DNA, the CDR3 is TGTGCCAGCAGCGTAAGGGACAGGGACCCAGATACGCAGTATTTT. Its translation: CASSVRDRDPDTQYF.

This clonotype has just a few counts. CDR3 in amino acids: CSVPGGSGGYTF. Written as DNA, the CDR3 is TGCAGCGTTCCGGGGGGAAGCGGCGGCTACACCTTC. The rearrangement links TRBV29-1 to TRBJ1-2, with D possibly matching TRBD1 (5 bases). CDR1 and CDR2 (germline): SQVTM, ANQGSEA. CDR3 length equals 12 residues. V was clipped by 5 bases and J by 8 bases, with 15 bases between them.

This clonotype was observed a few times. The rearrangement uses TRBV27 and TRBJ1-1, with TRBD1 identical over 7 bases. V lost 0 bases and J lost 1; bases outside the gene matches: 2. CDR1 and CDR2 (germline): MNHEY, SMNVEV (reference sequence). The CDR3 runs to 15 residues. In DNA form, the CDR3 reads TGTGCCAGCAGTTTATCTTGGACAGGGAACACTGAAGCTTTCTTT. Amino acids: CASSLSWTGNTEAFF.

The CDR3 spells CASSPQDGSSTDTQYF. In nucleotides, the CDR3 is TGTGCCAGCAGCCCACAGGACGGATCTAGCACAGATACGCAGTATTTT. The chain has TRBV16 and TRBJ2-3; TRBD1 might be the D (5 bases). The CDR3 runs to 16 residues. Trimming removed 4 bases at V and 0 bases at J, with 14 bases between. The germline V gene encodes CDR1 KGHSY and CDR2 FQNENV. Based on the CDR3 plus reference TRBV16 and TRBJ2-3, the full variable domain is GEEVAQTPKHLVRGEGQKAKLYCAPIKGHSYVFWYQQVLKNEFKFLISFQNENVFDETGMPKERFSAKCLPNSPCSLEIQATKLEDSAVYFCASSPQDGSSTDTQYFGPGTRLTVL.

This clonotype was detected many times. V gene TRBV5-1 combines with J gene TRBJ2-1; TRBD1 might be the D (6 bases). Germline CDR1 and CDR2: SGHRS and YFSETQ. The CDR3 totals 13 residues. The V and J ends lost 0 bases and 7 bases respectively, with 8 bases between them. The CDR3 loop reads CASSLGGQNEQFF. Written as DNA, the CDR3 is TGCGCCAGCAGCTTGGGGGGACAAAATGAGCAGTTCTTC.

The gene calls are TRBV4-2 and TRBJ1-2; weak D call: TRBD1 (6 bases). The germline V gene encodes CDR1 LGHNA and CDR2 YNFKEQ. V gave up 0 bases and J gave up 4 bases, with 18 bases separating them. This CDR3 contains 17 residues. CDR3 residues: CASSQEGVDSDAYGYTF. In nucleotides, the CDR3 is TGTGCCAGCAGCCAAGAAGGGGTGGACAGTGACGCCTATGGCTACACCTTC.

This sequence joins TRBV9 and TRBJ1-4, with D possibly matching TRBD1 (6 bases). CDR1 SGDLS and CDR2 YYNGEE come from the germline V gene. The CDR3 extends over 18 amino acids. Trimming shortened V by 2 bases and J by 4 bases, and 21 bases separated the two germline ends. The CDR3 protein is CASSVGSGEVYNNEKLFF. As DNA, the CDR3 is TGTGCCAGCAGCGTCGGGTCAGGGGAGGTTTATAATAATGAAAAACTGTTTTTT.

With respect to this clonotype: A read error may produce the germline difference seen at one junction end. This chain connects TRBV6-5 to TRBJ2-5, with TRBD1 identical over 8 bases. Germline V gives CDR1 MNHEY, CDR2 SVGAGI. The CDR3 length is 16 residues. The CDR3 region has the DNA TGTGTCAGCAGTTACGAGGCAGGGGGCTCTCAAGAGACCCAGTACTTC. Translated: CVSSYEAGGSQETQYF.

This clonotype was counted only a few times. This chain joins TRBV27 and TRBJ2-5, with 9 nucleotides matching TRBD1. CDR1 MNHEY and CDR2 SMNVEV come from the germline V gene (reference sequence). The V and J ends lost 0 bases and 1 base, in that order; junction bases with no gene match: 6. The CDR3 covers 17 residues. As DNA, the CDR3 is TGTGCCAGCAGTTTATCACGGACAGGGGCACCCCAAGAGACCCAGTACTTC. Residues: CASSLSRTGAPQETQYF.

This rearrangement joins TRBV7-3 to TRBJ1-1, with 7 bases that match TRBD1. The J segment lost 1 base and the V segment lost 4 bases, leaving 6 bases of the junction unmatched. Per the germline V gene, CDR1 is SGHTA and CDR2 is FQGTGA. This CDR3 comprises 15 residues. As DNA, the CDR3 is TGTGCCAGCAGCTCTACGACAGGGTCGAACACTGAAGCTTTCTTT. As protein: CASSSTTGSNTEAFF.

The V gene is TRBV2, the J gene TRBJ2-4, with 7 bases fitting TRBD1. The germline V gene encodes CDR1 SNHLY and CDR2 FYNNEI. J was trimmed by 3 bases and V by 9 bases; bases with no gene match: 20. This CDR3 has 18 residues. CDR3 sequence reads: CASDRGGPGSLVKNIQYF. The CDR3 nucleotides read TGTGCCAGTGATCGAGGGGGCCCCGGTTCTCTCGTCAAAAACATTCAGTACTTC.

A remark on this clonotype: Sequence at one end of the junction differs from germline and may be a read error. The chain combines TRBV20-1 with TRBJ2-5; D ambiguous. CDR1 is DFQATT, CDR2 SNEGSKA, per germline (reference sequence). This CDR3 is 14 amino acids long. The DNA for the CDR3 is TGCAATGCTAGAGAGGTACCTCCCCAAGAGACCCAGTACTTC. Amino acids: CNAREVPPQETQYF.

The V call is TRBV7-3, the J call TRBJ1-5, with D maybe TRBD1 (5 bases). Germline CDR1 reads SGHTA; CDR2 reads FQGTGA. Trimming stripped 5 bases from V and 1 base from J, with 15 bases between. The CDR3 totals 16 residues. The CDR3 loop is CASSNRDRESNQPQHF. CDR3 nucleotides: TGTGCCAGCAGCAACCGGGACCGGGAAAGCAATCAGCCCCAGCATTTT.

The V gene is TRBV24-1, the J gene TRBJ2-4, with unresolved D. Deletions cut 4 bases from V and 0 bases from J, with 9 bases between. CDR1 KGHDR and CDR2 SFDVKD come from the germline V gene. This CDR3 has 15 amino acids. CDR3 sequence reads: CATSDGGPAKNIQYF. The CDR3 DNA reads as TGTGCCACCAGTGACGGTGGGCCAGCCAAAAACATTCAGTACTTC.

The chain has TRBV6-6 and TRBJ1-2; 10 nucleotides align to TRBD1. CDR3 length: 16 amino acids. Germline CDR1 is MNHNY and CDR2 is SVGAGI (reference sequence). Trimming cost V 3 bases and J 8 bases; bases outside gene matches: 12. The CDR3 DNA reads TGTGCCAGCAGTTATCGTCGGACAGGGGGGGATGTCGGCTACACCTTC. This translates into CASSYRRTGGDVGYTF.